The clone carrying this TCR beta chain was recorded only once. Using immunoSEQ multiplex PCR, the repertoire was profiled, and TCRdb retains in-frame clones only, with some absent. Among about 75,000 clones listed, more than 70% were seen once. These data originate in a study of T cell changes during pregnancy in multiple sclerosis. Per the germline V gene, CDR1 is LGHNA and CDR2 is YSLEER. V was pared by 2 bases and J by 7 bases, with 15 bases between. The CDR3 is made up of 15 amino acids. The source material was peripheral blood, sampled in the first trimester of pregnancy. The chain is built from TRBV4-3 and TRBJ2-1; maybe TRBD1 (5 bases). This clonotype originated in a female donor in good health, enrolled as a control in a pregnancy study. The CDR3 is CASSQKPTRGNEQFF. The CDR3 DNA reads TGCGCCAGCAGCCAAAAGCCGACAAGGGGAAATGAGCAGTTCTTC.